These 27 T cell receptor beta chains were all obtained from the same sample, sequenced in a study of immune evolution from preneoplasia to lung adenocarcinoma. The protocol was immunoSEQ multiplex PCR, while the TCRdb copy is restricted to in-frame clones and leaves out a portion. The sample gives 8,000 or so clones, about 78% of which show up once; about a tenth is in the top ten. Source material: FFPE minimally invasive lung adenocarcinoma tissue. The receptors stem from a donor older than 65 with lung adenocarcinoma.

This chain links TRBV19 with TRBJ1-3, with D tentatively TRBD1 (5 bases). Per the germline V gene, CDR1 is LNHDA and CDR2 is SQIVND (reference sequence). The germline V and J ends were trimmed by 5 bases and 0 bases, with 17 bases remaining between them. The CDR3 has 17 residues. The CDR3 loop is CASSLTGPMSSGNTIYF. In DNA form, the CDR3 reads TGTGCCAGTAGTTTAACGGGACCCATGAGCTCTGGAAACACCATATATTTT.

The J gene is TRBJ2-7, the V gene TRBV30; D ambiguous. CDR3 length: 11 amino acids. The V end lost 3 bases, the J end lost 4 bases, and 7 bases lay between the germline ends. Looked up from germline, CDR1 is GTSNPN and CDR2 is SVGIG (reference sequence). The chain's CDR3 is CAWSRGYEQYF. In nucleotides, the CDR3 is TGTGCCTGGAGCCGCGGATACGAGCAGTACTTC.

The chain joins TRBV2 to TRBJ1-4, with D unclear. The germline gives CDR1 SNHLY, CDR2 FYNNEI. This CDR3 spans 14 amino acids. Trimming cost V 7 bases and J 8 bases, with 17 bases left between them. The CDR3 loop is CASTPWRGGEKLFF. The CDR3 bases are TGTGCCAGCACCCCCTGGCGGGGTGGGGAAAAACTGTTTTTT.

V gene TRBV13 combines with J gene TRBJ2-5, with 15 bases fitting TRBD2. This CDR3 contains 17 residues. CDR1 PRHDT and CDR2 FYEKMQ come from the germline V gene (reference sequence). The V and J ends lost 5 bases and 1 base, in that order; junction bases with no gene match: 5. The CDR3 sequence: CASSPGLAGGFQETQYF. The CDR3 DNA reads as TGTGCCAGCAGCCCGGGACTAGCGGGAGGCTTCCAAGAGACCCAGTACTTC. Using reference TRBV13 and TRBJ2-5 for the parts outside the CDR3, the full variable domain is AAGVIQSPRHLIKEKRETATLKCYPIPRHDTVYWYQQGPGQDPQFLISFYEKMQSDKGSIPDRFSAQQFSDYHSELNMSSLELGDSALYFCASSPGLAGGFQETQYFGPGTRLLVL.

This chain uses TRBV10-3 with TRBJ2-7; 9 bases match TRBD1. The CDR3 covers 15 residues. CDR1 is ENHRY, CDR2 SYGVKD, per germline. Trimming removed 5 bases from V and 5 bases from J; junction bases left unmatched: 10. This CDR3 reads CAISPLGGDRDEQYF. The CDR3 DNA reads TGTGCCATCAGTCCCCTGGGGGGGGACAGGGACGAGCAGTACTTC.

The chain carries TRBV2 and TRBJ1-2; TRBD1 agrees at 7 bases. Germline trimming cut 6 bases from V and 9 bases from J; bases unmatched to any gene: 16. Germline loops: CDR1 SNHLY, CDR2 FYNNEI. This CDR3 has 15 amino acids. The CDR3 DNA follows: TGTGCCAGCAGGGAGACCGGGACAGCGCGTGTTAGCTACACCTTC. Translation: CASRETGTARVSYTF.

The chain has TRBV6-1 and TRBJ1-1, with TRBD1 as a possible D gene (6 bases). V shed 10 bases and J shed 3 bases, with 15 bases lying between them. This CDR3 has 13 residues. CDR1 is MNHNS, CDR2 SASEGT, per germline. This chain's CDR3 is CATTSGGHTEAFF. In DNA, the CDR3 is TGTGCCACGACCTCTGGGGGGCACACTGAAGCTTTCTTT.

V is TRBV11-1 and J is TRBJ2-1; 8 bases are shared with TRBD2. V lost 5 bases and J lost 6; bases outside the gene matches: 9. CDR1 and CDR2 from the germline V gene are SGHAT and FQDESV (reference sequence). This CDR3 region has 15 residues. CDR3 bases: TGTGCCAGCAGCCTCGGGACTAGTCGCGCCAATGAGCAGTTCTTC. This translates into CASSLGTSRANEQFF.

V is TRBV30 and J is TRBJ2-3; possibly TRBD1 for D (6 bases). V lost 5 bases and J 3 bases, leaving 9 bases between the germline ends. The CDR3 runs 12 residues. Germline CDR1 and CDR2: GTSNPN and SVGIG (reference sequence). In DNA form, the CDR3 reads TGTGCCTGGGAAAGGGGGACAGATACGCAGTATTTT. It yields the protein CAWERGTDTQYF.

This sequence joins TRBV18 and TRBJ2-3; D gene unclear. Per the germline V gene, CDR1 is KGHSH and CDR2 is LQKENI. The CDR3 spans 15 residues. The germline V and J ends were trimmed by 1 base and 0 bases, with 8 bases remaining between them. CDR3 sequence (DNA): TGTGCCAGCTCACCACAGGGATCCAGCACAGATACGCAGTATTTT. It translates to CASSPQGSSTDTQYF.

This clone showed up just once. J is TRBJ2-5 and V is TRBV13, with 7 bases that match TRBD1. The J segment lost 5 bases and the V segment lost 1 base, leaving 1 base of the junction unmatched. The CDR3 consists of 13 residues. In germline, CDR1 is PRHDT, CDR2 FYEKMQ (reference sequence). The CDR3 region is CASSLEDRETQYF. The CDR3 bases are TGTGCCAGCAGCTTAGAGGACAGGGAGACCCAGTACTTC.

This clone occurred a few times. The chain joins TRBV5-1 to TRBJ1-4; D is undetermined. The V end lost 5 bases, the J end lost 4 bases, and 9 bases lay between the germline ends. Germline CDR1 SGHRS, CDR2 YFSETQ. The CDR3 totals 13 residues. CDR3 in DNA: TGCGCCAGCAGGTCGATGGATAATGAAAAACTGTTTTTT. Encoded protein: CASRSMDNEKLFF.

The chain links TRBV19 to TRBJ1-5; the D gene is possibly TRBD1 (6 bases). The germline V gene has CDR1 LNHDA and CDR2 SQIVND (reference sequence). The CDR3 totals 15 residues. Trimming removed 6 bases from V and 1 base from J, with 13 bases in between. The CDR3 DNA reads TGTGCCAGTAGCTGGGGGGCAGAAAGCAATCAGCCCCAGCATTTT. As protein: CASSWGAESNQPQHF.

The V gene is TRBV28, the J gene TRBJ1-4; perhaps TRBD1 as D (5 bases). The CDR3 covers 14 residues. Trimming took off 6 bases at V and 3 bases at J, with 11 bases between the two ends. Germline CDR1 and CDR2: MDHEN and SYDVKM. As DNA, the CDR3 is TGTGCCAGCAGGTGGGGGGGTTCTAATGAAAAACTGTTTTTT. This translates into CASRWGGSNEKLFF.

The CDR3, as DNA: TGTGCCAGCAGCTTCAGAGGGGACCAGCCCCAGCATTTT. It is translated as CASSFRGDQPQHF. The chain couples TRBV7-8 to TRBJ1-5; possibly TRBD1 for D (5 bases). From germline, CDR1 is SGHVS and CDR2 FQNEAQ. The CDR3 has 13 residues. Trimming left V 3 bases short and J 7 bases short, with 10 bases between.

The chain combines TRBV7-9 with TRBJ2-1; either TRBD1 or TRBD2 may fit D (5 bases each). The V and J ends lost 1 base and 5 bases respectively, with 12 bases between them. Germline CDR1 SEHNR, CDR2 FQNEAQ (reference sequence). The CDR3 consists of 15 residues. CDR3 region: CASSLGGGRNNEQFF. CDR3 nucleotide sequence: TGTGCCAGCAGCTTAGGTGGGGGACGGAACAATGAGCAGTTCTTC.

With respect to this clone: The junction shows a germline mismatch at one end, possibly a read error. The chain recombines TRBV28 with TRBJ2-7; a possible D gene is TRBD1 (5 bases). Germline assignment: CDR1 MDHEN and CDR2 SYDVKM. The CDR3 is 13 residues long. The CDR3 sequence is CASRPQGTYEKYF. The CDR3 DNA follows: TGTGCCAGCAGGCCCCAGGGAACCTACGAGAAGTACTTC.

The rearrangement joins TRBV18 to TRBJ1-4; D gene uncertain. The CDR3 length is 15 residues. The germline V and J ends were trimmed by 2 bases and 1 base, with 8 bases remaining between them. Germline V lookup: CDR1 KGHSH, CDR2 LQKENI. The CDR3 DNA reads TGTGCCAGCTCACCAGTGGGGTTAACTAATGAAAAACTGTTTTTT. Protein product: CASSPVGLTNEKLFF.

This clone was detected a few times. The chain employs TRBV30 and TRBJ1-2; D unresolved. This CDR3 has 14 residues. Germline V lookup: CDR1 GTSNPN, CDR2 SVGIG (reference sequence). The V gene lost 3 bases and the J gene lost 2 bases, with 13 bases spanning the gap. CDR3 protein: CAWSADSGNYGYTF. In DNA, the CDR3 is TGTGCCTGGAGCGCTGATTCTGGGAACTATGGCTACACCTTC.

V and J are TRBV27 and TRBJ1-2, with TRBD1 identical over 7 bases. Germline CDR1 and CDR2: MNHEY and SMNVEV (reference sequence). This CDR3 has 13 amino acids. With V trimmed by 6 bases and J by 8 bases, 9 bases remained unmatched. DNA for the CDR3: TGTGCCAGCAGGGAGGGGGCGCACAAGGGCTACACCTTC. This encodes CASREGAHKGYTF.

CDR3 nucleotide sequence: TGTGCCAGCAGCTTGACCTCCACTAACTATGGCTACACCTTC. Translation gives CASSLTSTNYGYTF. The rearrangement joins TRBV7-9 to TRBJ1-2; D is ambiguous. Germline loops: CDR1 SEHNR, CDR2 FQNEAQ (reference sequence). This CDR3 region has 14 residues. V lost 3 bases, J lost 0 bases, and 8 bases lay in between.

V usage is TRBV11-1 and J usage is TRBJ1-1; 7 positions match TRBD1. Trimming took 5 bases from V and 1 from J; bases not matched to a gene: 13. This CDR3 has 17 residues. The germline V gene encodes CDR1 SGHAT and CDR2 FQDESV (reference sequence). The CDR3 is CASSRTGGRLGNTEAFF. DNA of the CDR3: TGTGCCAGCAGCAGGACAGGCGGCCGGTTGGGGAACACTGAAGCTTTCTTT.

The CDR3 loop is CAISGGEGSGVSYNEQFF. The CDR3 DNA follows: TGTGCCATCAGTGGTGGGGAGGGGAGCGGGGTATCCTACAATGAGCAGTTCTTC. This chain connects TRBV10-3 to TRBJ2-1; 7 positions agree with TRBD2. With V trimmed by 4 bases and J by 1 base, 13 bases remained unmatched. The CDR3 sequence is 18 residues long. CDR1 and CDR2 (germline): ENHRY, SYGVKD.

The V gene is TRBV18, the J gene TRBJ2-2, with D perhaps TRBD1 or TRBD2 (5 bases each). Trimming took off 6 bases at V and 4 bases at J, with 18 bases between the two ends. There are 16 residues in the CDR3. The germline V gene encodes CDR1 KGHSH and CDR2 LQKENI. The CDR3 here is CASSLTGARGTGELFF. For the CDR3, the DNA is TGTGCCAGCTCGCTCACCGGGGCGCGCGGCACCGGGGAGCTGTTTTTT.

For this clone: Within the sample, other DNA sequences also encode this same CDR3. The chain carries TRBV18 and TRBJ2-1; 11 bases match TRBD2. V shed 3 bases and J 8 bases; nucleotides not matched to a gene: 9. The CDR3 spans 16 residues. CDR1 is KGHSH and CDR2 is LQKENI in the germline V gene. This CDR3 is CASSPLASGRMDEQFF. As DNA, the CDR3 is TGTGCCAGCTCACCCTTGGCTAGCGGGAGGATGGATGAGCAGTTCTTC.

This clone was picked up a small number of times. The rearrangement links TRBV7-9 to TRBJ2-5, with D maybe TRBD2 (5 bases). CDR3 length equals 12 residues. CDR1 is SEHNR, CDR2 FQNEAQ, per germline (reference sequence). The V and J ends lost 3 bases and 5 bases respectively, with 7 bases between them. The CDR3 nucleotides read TGTGCCAGCAGCTTCGGGGAGGAGACCCAGTACTTC. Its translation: CASSFGEETQYF.

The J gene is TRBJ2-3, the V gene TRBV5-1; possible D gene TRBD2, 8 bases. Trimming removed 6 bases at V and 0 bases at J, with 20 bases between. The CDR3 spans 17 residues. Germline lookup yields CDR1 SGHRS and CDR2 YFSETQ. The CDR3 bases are TGCGCCAGCACCCCCGGGACAGCGGGGGCTAGCACAGATACGCAGTATTTT. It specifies CASTPGTAGASTDTQYF. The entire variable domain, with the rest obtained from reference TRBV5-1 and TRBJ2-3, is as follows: KAGVTQTPRYLIKTRGQQVTLSCSPISGHRSVSWYQQTPGQGLQFLFEYFSETQRNKGNFPGRFSGRQFSNSRSEMNVSTLELGDSALYLCASTPGTAGASTDTQYFGPGTRLTVL.